A selection of T cell receptor beta chains follows, all from one sample in a study of control samples from healthy donors and cancer patients. The protocol was immunoSEQ multiplex PCR, while the TCRdb copy is restricted to in-frame clones and leaves out a portion. This sample yields 80,000 to 100,000 clones, of which 80% to 95% are seen a single time; about 3% belongs to the top ten. The material sequenced was blood. The source of these receptors is a human donor in good health. The donor label of this sample is uncertain. The CDR3 runs from the conserved cysteine through the conserved F or W. D genes are given only for firm matches. Clone size is stated in some rows and not others, as once, few, many or a class when expanded.

J gene: TRBJ1-3
CDR3 length: 14
D gene: TRBD1
V gene: TRBV15
clone size: NA
CDR3 DNA: TGTGCCACAGGACAGGGCAACTCTGGAAACACCATATATTTT
CDR3 protein: CATGQGNSGNTIYF

J gene: TRBJ1-1
CDR3 length: 14
D gene: NA
V gene: TRBV19
clone size: once
CDR3 DNA: TGTGCCAGTTCGCTACTACAGGGGAACACTGAAGCTTTCTTT
CDR3 protein: CASSLLQGNTEAFF

J gene: TRBJ1-4
CDR3 length: 17
D gene: NA
V gene: TRBV4-1
clone size: once
CDR3 DNA: TGCGCCAGCAGCCAGGAAACTGTACCTGCAACTAATGAAAAACTGTTTTTT
CDR3 protein: CASSQETVPATNEKLFF

J gene: TRBJ2-7
CDR3 length: 14
D gene: NA
V gene: TRBV4-1
clone size: once
CDR3 DNA: TGCGCCAGCAGCCAATTCCTTAGTACCGACGAGCAGTACTTC
CDR3 protein: CASSQFLSTDEQYF

J gene: TRBJ2-5
CDR3 length: 17
D gene: TRBD2
V gene: TRBV19
clone size: NA
CDR3 DNA: TGTGCCAGTAGTATGAGTCTCCAGCGGGGGCTTAAAGAGACCCAGTACTTC
CDR3 protein: CASSMSLQRGLKETQYF

J gene: TRBJ2-3
CDR3 length: 12
D gene: NA
V gene: TRBV2
clone size: NA
CDR3 DNA: TGTGCCAGCGGTTGGACCACAGATACGCAGTATTTT
CDR3 protein: CASGWTTDTQYF

J gene: TRBJ2-5
CDR3 length: 14
D gene: NA
V gene: TRBV4-2
clone size: NA
CDR3 DNA: TGTGCCAGCAGCCAAGAGCCGGGCCCGGAGACCCAGTACTTC
CDR3 protein: CASSQEPGPETQYF

J gene: TRBJ1-6
CDR3 length: 14
D gene: NA
V gene: TRBV2
clone size: NA
CDR3 DNA: TGTGCCAGCAGTGAAGATGTGGAAAGTTCACCCCTCCACTTT
CDR3 protein: CASSEDVESSPLHF

J gene: TRBJ1-5
CDR3 length: 16
D gene: TRBD1
V gene: TRBV18
clone size: NA
CDR3 DNA: TGTGCCAGCTCACCCAGTACAGGGGGCCAGTATCAGCCCCAGCATTTT
CDR3 protein: CASSPSTGGQYQPQHF

J gene: TRBJ1-6
CDR3 length: 14
D gene: TRBD1
V gene: TRBV18
clone size: NA
CDR3 DNA: TGTGCCAGCTCACCAATACAGGGGCGGTCACCCCTCCACTTT
CDR3 protein: CASSPIQGRSPLHF

J gene: TRBJ2-1
CDR3 length: 12
D gene: TRBD1
V gene: TRBV6-6
clone size: NA
CDR3 DNA: TGTGCCAGCAGTAAACAGGGGAATGAGCAGTTCTTC
CDR3 protein: CASSKQGNEQFF

J gene: TRBJ1-5
CDR3 length: 14
D gene: NA
V gene: TRBV2
clone size: NA
CDR3 DNA: TGTGCCAGCAGCCTACATTTGCACAATCAGCCCCAGCATTTT
CDR3 protein: CASSLHLHNQPQHF

J gene: TRBJ1-2
CDR3 length: 14
D gene: TRBD1
V gene: TRBV9
clone size: NA
CDR3 DNA: TGTGCCAGCAGCCGGACAGGGACTAACTATGGCTACACCTTC
CDR3 protein: CASSRTGTNYGYTF

J gene: TRBJ1-1
CDR3 length: 15
D gene: NA
V gene: TRBV7-9
clone size: NA
CDR3 DNA: TGTGCCAGCAGCTTAGAATTAGGCAGGCAGGGTGAAGCTTTCTTT
CDR3 protein: CASSLELGRQGEAFF

J gene: TRBJ1-2
CDR3 length: 11
D gene: TRBD1
V gene: TRBV10-2
clone size: NA
CDR3 DNA: TGCGCCAGCAGTGGGACAGGGGGCTACACCTTC
CDR3 protein: CASSGTGGYTF

J gene: TRBJ2-1
CDR3 length: 11
D gene: NA
V gene: TRBV19
clone size: NA
CDR3 DNA: TGTGCCAGTAGTATCGGAGATGAGCAGTTCTTC
CDR3 protein: CASSIGDEQFF

J gene: TRBJ1-1
CDR3 length: 14
D gene: TRBD1
V gene: TRBV10-3
clone size: NA
CDR3 DNA: TGTGCCATCAGAGACGGGACAGGGTTATCTGAAGCTTTCTTT
CDR3 protein: CAIRDGTGLSEAFF

J gene: TRBJ1-5
CDR3 length: 16
D gene: NA
V gene: TRBV2
clone size: once
CDR3 DNA: TGTGCCAGCGGCCAGGGGCAAGCTTTAGGCAATCAGCCCCAGCATTTT
CDR3 protein: CASGQGQALGNQPQHF

J gene: TRBJ2-1
CDR3 length: 13
D gene: NA
V gene: TRBV5-6
clone size: NA
CDR3 DNA: TGTGCCAGCAGCTTGAGTCAGGGCTATGAGCAGTTCTTC
CDR3 protein: CASSLSQGYEQFF

J gene: TRBJ1-2
CDR3 length: 16
D gene: NA
V gene: TRBV27
clone size: NA
CDR3 DNA: TGTGCCAGCAGTCCATCACAGGGATCCCTCGACTATGGCTACACCTTC
CDR3 protein: CASSPSQGSLDYGYTF

J gene: TRBJ2-1
CDR3 length: 20
D gene: NA
V gene: TRBV5-1
clone size: NA
CDR3 DNA: TGCGCCAGCAGGGTAGGGTCGCAAAGGGGGACTGTGTCCCGCACGAATGAGCAGTTCTTC
CDR3 protein: CASRVGSQRGTVSRTNEQFF

J gene: TRBJ2-3
CDR3 length: 15
D gene: TRBD2
V gene: TRBV7-2
clone size: NA
CDR3 DNA: TGTGCCAGCAGCCGGCGGGGGGGGGCCACAGATACGCAGTATTTT
CDR3 protein: CASSRRGGATDTQYF

J gene: TRBJ2-7
CDR3 length: 13
D gene: NA
V gene: TRBV5-1
clone size: NA
CDR3 DNA: TGCGCCAGCAGCCAAGGTCTCTCCTACGAGCAGTACTTC
CDR3 protein: CASSQGLSYEQYF

J gene: TRBJ2-7
CDR3 length: 12
D gene: NA
V gene: TRBV28
clone size: once
CDR3 DNA: TGTGCCAGCAGTTTACCACAATTGGAGCAGTACTTC
CDR3 protein: CASSLPQLEQYF

J gene: TRBJ1-5
CDR3 length: 15
D gene: TRBD1
V gene: TRBV2
clone size: NA
CDR3 DNA: TGTGCCAGCCGACGGACAGGGGCTAGCAATCAGCCCCAGCATTTT
CDR3 protein: CASRRTGASNQPQHF

J gene: TRBJ1-2
CDR3 length: 13
D gene: NA
V gene: TRBV30
clone size: NA
CDR3 DNA: TGTGCCTGGAGCCAGGGTTTTACGGAGGGCTACACCTTC
CDR3 protein: CAWSQGFTEGYTF

J gene: TRBJ1-1
CDR3 length: 15
D gene: TRBD1
V gene: TRBV30
clone size: once
CDR3 DNA: TGTGCCTGGAGTCATCCCGGGACAGGGGCTATTGAAGCTTTCTTT
CDR3 protein: CAWSHPGTGAIEAFF

J gene: TRBJ2-1
CDR3 length: 15
D gene: NA
V gene: TRBV4-1
clone size: NA
CDR3 DNA: TGCGCCAGCAGCCAAGATTATGGAGCTTACAATGAGCAGTTCTTC
CDR3 protein: CASSQDYGAYNEQFF

J gene: TRBJ1-5
CDR3 length: 17
D gene: NA
V gene: TRBV6-4
clone size: NA
CDR3 DNA: TGTGCCAGCAGTGACTCGAATTTTTCAGGGAGGAGTCAGCCCCAGCATTTT
CDR3 protein: CASSDSNFSGRSQPQHF

J gene: TRBJ1-2
CDR3 length: 14
D gene: NA
V gene: TRBV7-8
clone size: NA
CDR3 DNA: TGTGCCAGCAGCTTAGTCGGGAAAGGCTATGGCTACACCTTC
CDR3 protein: CASSLVGKGYGYTF

J gene: TRBJ2-5
CDR3 length: 15
D gene: NA
V gene: TRBV3-1/TRBV3-2
clone size: NA
CDR3 DNA: TGTGCCAGCAGCCAAGAAGGGGCCGAGGGAGAGACCCAGTACTTC
CDR3 protein: CASSQEGAEGETQYF

J gene: TRBJ1-6
CDR3 length: 12
D gene: NA
V gene: TRBV2
clone size: NA
CDR3 DNA: TGTGCCACCCCGAGTGAAGACGCACCCCTCCACTTT
CDR3 protein: CATPSEDAPLHF

J gene: TRBJ2-5
CDR3 length: 15
D gene: NA
V gene: TRBV19
clone size: NA
CDR3 DNA: TGTGCCAGTAGTAATGGAGTCAGTAAGAGAAAGACCCAGTACTTC
CDR3 protein: CASSNGVSKRKTQYF

J gene: TRBJ1-2
CDR3 length: 15
D gene: TRBD1
V gene: TRBV6-2/TRBV6-3
clone size: NA
CDR3 DNA: TGTGCCAGCAGTTACTCTCCCGGGACAGGGTATGGCTACACCTTC
CDR3 protein: CASSYSPGTGYGYTF

J gene: TRBJ1-6
CDR3 length: 14
D gene: NA
V gene: TRBV10-3
clone size: NA
CDR3 DNA: TGTGCCATCAGGGGGACTGCGGAGAATTCACCCCTCCACTTT
CDR3 protein: CAIRGTAENSPLHF

J gene: TRBJ1-2
CDR3 length: 12
D gene: NA
V gene: TRBV2
clone size: NA
CDR3 DNA: TGTGCCAGCAGTGAGTTGGCGTATGGCTACACCTTC
CDR3 protein: CASSELAYGYTF

J gene: TRBJ2-5
CDR3 length: 14
D gene: NA
V gene: TRBV5-6
clone size: few
CDR3 DNA: TGTGCCAGCAGCCACCGGGGCCTGGGAGGAGCCCAGTACTTC
CDR3 protein: CASSHRGLGGAQYF

J gene: TRBJ2-2
CDR3 length: 15
D gene: NA
V gene: TRBV5-1
clone size: NA
CDR3 DNA: TGCGCCAGCAGCTTGATGAGCCACAACACCGGGGAGCTGTTTTTT
CDR3 protein: CASSLMSHNTGELFF

J gene: TRBJ1-1
CDR3 length: 13
D gene: NA
V gene: TRBV15
clone size: NA
CDR3 DNA: TGTGCCACCAAGGGTAGGGCGAGACCCGAAGCTTTCTTT
CDR3 protein: CATKGRARPEAFF